These 22 T cell receptor beta chains were sequenced from one sample in a study of T-cell reconstitution after alpha-beta-depleted transplantation in children. For TCRbeta, the library was prepared with unique molecular identifiers. TCRdb used MiXCR to reprocess the PCR reads, holding one entry per CDR3 protein. The sample gives about 600,000 distinct CDR3 sequences, approximately 10% of which show up once; less than 5% is in the top ten. Sequenced here: PBMCs from the stem cell graft donor, sampled from the stem cell graft. The receptors shown here come from a human donor who donated a stem cell graft to a child with acute myeloid leukemia.

This clonotype was seen more than once but under ten times. V is TRBV11-1 and J is TRBJ2-5; possible D gene TRBD2, 7 bases. Looked up from germline, CDR1 is SGHAT and CDR2 is FQDESV (reference sequence). The CDR3 extends over 15 amino acids. Trimming stripped 5 bases from V and 6 bases from J, with 19 bases between. Here the CDR3 reads CASSPGRGSLQTQYF. CDR3 bases: TGTGCCAGCAGCCCGGGGAGGGGGTCTTTGCAGACCCAGTACTTC.

This clonotype occurred many times. The chain combines TRBV12-3 or TRBV12-4 with TRBJ2-3; D not certain. The CDR3 covers 11 residues. Deletions cut 2 bases from V and 8 bases from J, with 5 bases between. The CDR3 loop reads CASSLTTTQYF. CDR3 bases: TGTGCCAGCAGTTTAACTACTACGCAGTATTTT.

CDR3 coding DNA: TGTGCCAGCAGTTTATCGGGGTGGGAGCAGTTCTTC. It codes for CASSLSGWEQFF. The rearrangement links TRBV12-3 or TRBV12-4 to TRBJ2-1; TRBD2 is a possible D gene (5 bases). The CDR3 has 12 amino acids. Trimming shortened V by 2 bases and J by 10 bases, and 9 bases separated the two germline ends.

In its sample, this clonotype was seen many times. The chain combines TRBV24-1 with TRBJ2-2, with D perhaps matching TRBD2 (5 bases). Germline CDR1 KGHDR, CDR2 SFDVKD. Trimming stripped 4 bases from V and 3 bases from J, with 14 bases between. The CDR3 length is 16 residues. The CDR3 sequence is CATSDSSVGDTGELFF. The CDR3 DNA reads as TGTGCCACCAGTGACTCCTCCGTGGGAGACACCGGGGAGCTGTTTTTT.

This clonotype came up a few times. The J gene is TRBJ2-1, the V gene TRBV6-5; TRBD2 aligns across 10 bases. The CDR3 sequence is 15 residues long. Germline assignment: CDR1 MNHEY and CDR2 SVGAGI. The V gene end was trimmed by 4 bases and the J gene end by 4 bases; junction bases not matched to a gene: 4. CDR3 bases: TGTGCCAGCAGTTCCAAGCGGGAGGGATACAATGAGCAGTTCTTC. Translation gives CASSSKREGYNEQFF.

There are a few counts of this clonotype. The chain uses TRBV4-2 and TRBJ2-2; D call uncertain. CDR1 and CDR2 from the germline V gene are LGHNA and YNFKEQ. There are 16 residues in the CDR3. Trimming removed 0 bases at V and 0 bases at J, with 8 bases between. The CDR3 is CASSQDPGPNTGELFF. Written as DNA, the CDR3 is TGTGCCAGCAGCCAAGATCCAGGCCCGAACACCGGGGAGCTGTTTTTT.

This clonotype has at least ten counts. This CDR3 reads CAISESGTSTDTQYF. DNA of the CDR3: TGTGCCATCAGTGAGTCCGGGACCAGCACAGATACGCAGTATTTT. This chain connects TRBV10-3 to TRBJ2-3, with D perhaps assigned TRBD1 or TRBD2 (5 bases each). Germline CDR1 reads ENHRY; CDR2 reads SYGVKD. CDR3 size: 15 residues. The V gene lost 0 bases and the J gene lost 0 bases, with 7 bases spanning the gap.

V gene TRBV7-2 combines with J gene TRBJ2-3, with a weak D call TRBD2 (5 bases). This CDR3 has 16 amino acids. V was clipped by 2 bases and J by 6 bases, with 18 bases between them. The germline CDR1 and CDR2 sequences are SGHTA and FQGNSA. CDR3 amino acids: CASSLFRTCSADTQYF. In nucleotides, the CDR3 is TGTGCCAGCAGCTTATTCAGGACTTGTTCAGCGGATACGCAGTATTTT. The full variable domain, with the rest looked up from reference TRBV7-2 and TRBJ2-3, is GAGVSQSPSNKVTEKGKDVELRCDPISGHTALYWYRQSLGQGLEFLIYFQGNSAPDKSGLPSDRFSAERTGGSVSTLTIQRTQQEDSAVYLCASSLFRTCSADTQYFGPGTRLTVL.

This clonotype showed up many times. The chain joins TRBV20-1 to TRBJ2-3; 10 bases fit TRBD2. CDR3 length: 15 residues. V shed 5 bases, J shed 3 bases, and the junction held 8 bases outside the gene matches. CDR1 and CDR2 from the germline V gene are DFQATT and SNEGSKA (reference sequence). Written as DNA, the CDR3 is TGCAGTGCTGAATGGACTAGCGGACCAACAGATACGCAGTATTTT. This encodes CSAEWTSGPTDTQYF.

V and J are TRBV20-1 and TRBJ2-3; 7 nucleotides line up with TRBD1. With V trimmed by 0 bases and J by 2 bases, 11 bases remained unmatched. The CDR3 covers 17 residues. Germline V gene sequence: CDR1 DFQATT, CDR2 SNEGSKA (reference sequence). As DNA, the CDR3 is TGCAGTGCTAGAGATATTAGGGGGCCCATACCCACAGATACGCAGTATTTT. It is translated as CSARDIRGPIPTDTQYF.

This clonotype came up a few times. V is TRBV9 and J is TRBJ2-2, with 12 bases matching TRBD2. V lost 4 bases to trimming and J lost 6 bases; unmatched junction nucleotides: 7. The CDR3 is 16 residues long. The V gene's germline CDR1 is SGDLS and CDR2 YYNGEE. CDR3: CASSFLAGGVPGELFF. Here the CDR3 DNA reads TGTGCCAGCAGCTTTCTAGCGGGAGGGGTGCCCGGGGAGCTGTTTTTT.

As DNA, the CDR3 is TGTGCCAGCAGTTTGAAGACTAGCGGGATCTACGAGCAGTACTTC. Residues: CASSLKTSGIYEQYF. The chain employs TRBV28 and TRBJ2-7; 11 positions match TRBD2. This CDR3 region has 15 residues. Germline V gives CDR1 MDHEN, CDR2 SYDVKM. Losses at the gene ends were 3 bases for V and 3 bases for J; bases not matched to a gene: 4.

This clonotype was observed a few times. J is TRBJ2-1 and V is TRBV12-3 or TRBV12-4; 7 nucleotides agree with TRBD1. V was clipped by 11 bases and J by 3 bases; unmatched bases: 10. The CDR3 extends over 14 amino acids. CDR3 sequence (DNA): TGTGCCCCTCGTCGGACAGGTGGCTACAATGAGCAGTTCTTC. Its translation: CAPRRTGGYNEQFF.

V is TRBV20-1 and J is TRBJ2-5; TRBD1 matches 7 bases. Germline CDR1 and CDR2: DFQATT and SNEGSKA (reference sequence). With 5 bases clipped from V and 3 bases from J, the junction kept 6 bases outside the gene matches. The CDR3 contains 13 residues. The CDR3 DNA follows: TGCAGTGCTCTACTCGACAGGGAAGAGACCCAGTACTTC. Protein sequence: CSALLDREETQYF.

V and J are TRBV11-2 and TRBJ2-7; 10 bases match TRBD1. This CDR3 spans 16 amino acids. Germline V lookup: CDR1 SGHAT, CDR2 FQNNGV. V was pared by 5 bases and J by 1 base, with 8 bases of the junction left unmatched. This chain's CDR3 is CASSPGTGVLSYEQYF. The DNA of the CDR3 is TGTGCCAGCAGCCCAGGGACAGGGGTCCTATCCTACGAGCAGTACTTC.

The chain joins TRBV9 to TRBJ2-6, with D hard to call. The germline V and J ends were trimmed by 4 bases and 3 bases, with 8 bases remaining between them. The germline V gene encodes CDR1 SGDLS and CDR2 YYNGEE. The CDR3 sequence is 14 residues long. This CDR3 reads CASSTAYGANVLTF. The CDR3 nucleotides read TGTGCCAGCAGCACCGCATATGGGGCCAACGTCCTGACTTTC.

V and J are TRBV12-3 or TRBV12-4 and TRBJ1-5, with a tentative D call TRBD1 (5 bases). Deletions cut 1 base from V and 7 bases from J, with 8 bases between. There are 13 residues in the CDR3. CDR3 loop: CASSLGGEQPQHF. The CDR3 DNA follows: TGTGCCAGCAGTTTAGGGGGGGAGCAGCCCCAGCATTTT.

This clonotype was counted at least ten times. This chain links TRBV20-1 with TRBJ2-3; D assignment may be TRBD1 or TRBD2 (5 bases each). Germline CDR1 and CDR2: DFQATT and SNEGSKA (reference sequence). The CDR3 contains 13 residues. The V end was cut by 4 bases, the J end by 5 bases, with 13 bases between. This CDR3 reads CSAMGTWIDTQYF. The CDR3 DNA reads as TGCAGTGCTATGGGGACCTGGATAGATACGCAGTATTTT.

The chain links TRBV20-1 to TRBJ2-2, with D possibly being TRBD1 (5 bases). This CDR3 has 14 amino acids. CDR1 is DFQATT and CDR2 is SNEGSKA in the germline V gene (reference sequence). Deletions cut 5 bases from V and 0 bases from J, with 10 bases between. CDR3 region: CSALDTTNTGELFF. As DNA, the CDR3 is TGCAGTGCTCTGGACACTACGAACACCGGGGAGCTGTTTTTT.

The rearrangement links TRBV19 to TRBJ2-7; D gene unclear. Per germline, CDR1 LNHDA and CDR2 SQIVND (reference sequence). Trimming took 2 bases from V and 6 from J, leaving 17 bases between them. The CDR3 loop spans 15 amino acids. CDR3 protein: CASSIPRSVGIEQYF. CDR3 nucleotide sequence: TGTGCCAGTAGTATACCGCGGTCGGTTGGAATCGAGCAGTACTTC. The full variable domain, completed using reference TRBV19 and TRBJ2-7, is DGGITQSPKYLFRKEGQNVTLSCEQNLNHDAMYWYRQDPGQGLRLIYYSQIVNDFQKGDIAEGYSVSREKKESFPLTVTSAQKNPTAFYLCASSIPRSVGIEQYFGPGTRLTVT.

The chain uses TRBV20-1 and TRBJ2-1; tentative D call: TRBD2 (5 bases). Germline V lookup: CDR1 DFQATT, CDR2 SNEGSKA (reference sequence). V shed 0 bases and J shed 7 bases, with 10 bases lying between them. This CDR3 is built from 13 residues. The CDR3 loop reads CSARDITGNEQFF. For the CDR3, the DNA is TGCAGTGCTAGAGACATCACGGGGAATGAGCAGTTCTTC.

This clonotype was seen repeatedly, ten times or more. The V and J genes are TRBV6-2 or TRBV6-3 and TRBJ2-7; D not certain. V lost 5 bases to trimming and J lost 7 bases, with 9 bases between them. The CDR3 totals 11 residues. Germline assignment: CDR1 MNHEY and CDR2 SVGEGT. This CDR3 reads CASSVKSEQYF. The CDR3 bases are TGTGCCAGCAGTGTTAAGAGTGAGCAGTACTTC.